This TCR beta chain stems from a study of T cell responses to AZD1222 COVID-19 vaccine. General observations from the study: Spike-spanning, vaccine-associated CD4 TCRs were dominant at 160-218 and 743-854. All repertoire sampling was performed exclusively after the peak T cell response.

With respect to this clone: Its specificity is unknown.

The CDR3 runs to 14 residues. Germline CDR1 reads LGHDT; CDR2 reads YNNKEL (reference sequence). V shed 3 bases and J shed 4 bases, with 9 bases lying between them. Measured with immunoSEQ multiplex PCR; TCRdb has only the in-frame clones, and not every one. The table includes roughly 92,000 clones, approximately 91% detected once. The source is an adult who received the AZD1222 COVID-19 vaccine. Here the sequenced sample was peripheral blood, taken 28 days after the second AZD1222 dose. The chain is built from TRBV3-1 (or the pseudogene TRBV3-2) and TRBJ2-2; D tentatively fits TRBD1 or TRBD2 (5 bases each). Here the CDR3 reads CASSQRGTTGELFF. CDR3 nucleotide sequence: TGTGCCAGCAGCCAGAGAGGGACCACCGGGGAGCTGTTTTTT.